The entry below describes one T cell receptor beta chain. The entry originates in a study of cytomegalovirus exposure and HLA in healthy donors. Overall study: Per a later analysis, the roughly 690 first-cohort and over 90 validation repertoires shared one platform.

TCRdb's copy holds only in-frame clones and misses some; the assay was immunoSEQ multiplex PCR. The table lists over 250,000 clones, approximately 86% of them singletons, with 0.9% to 1.1% in the top ten. Germline V lookup: CDR1 SGHAT, CDR2 FQDESV (reference sequence). The ends were cut back, 3 bases at V and 0 bases at J, with 6 bases in the middle. CDR3 length: 14 residues. The chain joins TRBV11-1 to TRBJ1-3; D unclear. The receptor was isolated from a woman aged 18-29 years in good health and CMV-seronegative. What was sequenced was PBMCs. The CDR3 DNA reads as TGTGCCAGCAGCTTGAGATACTCTGGAAACACCATATATTTT. It is translated as CASSLRYSGNTIYF.